The entry below gives a single T cell receptor (beta chain) sequence along with its context. Its antigen remains undetermined. The sample holds no much larger clone one base away, and base qualities are not on file. Healthy HIV-negative adults with no recently reported acute infections or vaccinations were included as donors. Only Caucasian adults living in Nashville, Tennessee, USA were represented among the donors. CD4+ T cells were enriched by magnetic negative selection; naive cells were then positively selected on CD45RA, and the negative fraction formed the memory subset. Blood was obtained by leukapheresis, after which PBMCs were separated by Ficoll-Histopaque density gradient centrifugation and cryopreserved in liquid nitrogen vapor phase. Analytical flow cytometry was used to check the purity and quantity of every magnetically sorted T cell population. Each sorted fraction had its genomic DNA isolated and then quantified by UV absorbance on a Nanodrop 2000c.

These data come from a study of shared clonotypes between healthy human individuals (dated by TCRdb to about 2020). Notes on the research overall: The cohort included a few men and a couple of women between 18 and 49 years of age. The study deeply sequenced blood TCR repertoires of five healthy adults to estimate repertoire size and the extent of clonotype sharing between individuals. For each donor, three plates each were used for CD4 naive and CD4 memory, two plates were used for CD8 naive, and one plate was used for CD8 memory. To increase sequencing depth and limit assay-specific biases, different laboratories used diverse techniques to prepare libraries and sequence TCR repertoires. Leukapheresis yielded between about 0.85 and 10 billion PBMCs per donor.

CDR1 SGDLS and CDR2 YYNGEE were looked up in the germline V gene. The CDR3 holds 15 amino acids from the cysteine to the phenylalanine. CDR3 DNA only is kept here, 45 bases in frame from base 1. The V and J ends are trimmed by 3 bases and 6 bases, leaving 16 bases between them. TCR CDR3 regions were amplified from genomic DNA by multiplex PCR using the deep immunoSEQ assay. Genomic DNA extracted from each cell subset was distributed evenly over all wells of several immunoSEQ 96-well plates, and each plate served as one replicate. For sorted subsets, each replicate PCR was loaded with 200 ng genomic DNA, equivalent to 25,000 to 30,000 T cell genomes. Purified libraries were quantified with a Qubit 3.0 fluorometer, sized on a Bioanalyzer 2100, and re-quantified with the KAPA Library Quantification kit. Each immunoSEQ 96-well plate was sequenced on its own single-read 150-cycle Illumina NextSeq 550 flow cell. From the authors' description of their analysis: Because the immunoSEQ output held only junctional sequences and lacked quality scores, the filtering could not match the filtering applied to full-length reads. To assign V/J genes and CDR3, sequences were annotated using PyIR, a Python wrapper for IgBLAST v1.9, with IMGT germline references. Reads were filtered out if the reads had weak V/J assignments (E-value above 1e-6), no CDR3, stop codons, out-of-frame junctions, or ambiguous translated residues. V3J clonotypes were defined by identical inferred V gene, J gene, and CDR3 amino acid sequence. Percentage overlap between repertoires was computed as shared unique clonotypes divided by the size of the smaller repertoire. RTK rarefaction, the Chao1 estimator, and Recon v2.1 estimates of unobserved clonotypes were used to assess repertoire richness. Generation probabilities were computed with OLGA for all TCRbeta clonotypes obtained by the gDNA method from four donors. TCRdb stores this immuneACCESS table with in-frame sequences only. Part of the clones is absent; in the studies checked, under half of the shortfall reflects unresolved V genes, and no reason is known for the rest. The V and J calls and clone size are taken from that table; D and trimming were inferred from the DNA. The sample table shows some 1,100,000 clones, and approximately 78% are seen once. The ten largest clones add up to about 0.52% of the sample.

On the study overall, not on this receptor specifically: Based on pairwise subsampling, the degree of clonotype sharing among donors was expected to be affected by sequencing depth. Compared with non-shared clonotypes, the clonotypes found in all four sorted-subset donors had higher generation probabilities. Naive subsets generally had larger estimated clonotype richness than memory subsets did. When a few donors were compared, the shared fraction of clonotypes was around 5.1% for naive CD4, roughly 3.3% for naive CD8, roughly 2.5% for memory CD4, and 0.35% to 0.4% for memory CD8. Even with the large sequencing depth, rarefaction of the sorted-subset datasets indicated that sequencing was incomplete. Because the study included only a small number of donors, the genetic and exposure-history diversity represented was limited. Sampling was limited to blood, and TCR repertoires in tissue likely differ from TCR repertoires in blood.

The sequenced sample consisted of memory CD4+ T cells from PBMCs. Read against the paper, the sample's cell subset or site label means: CD45RA-negative fraction. The chain joins TRBV9 to TRBJ2-1; the D gene lacks a confident call. This receptor was obtained from a man aged 18 to 35 in good health. Some clones in this sample may be carry-over from other donors' samples. In nucleotide form, the sequence is TGTGCCAGCAGCGGGAAGGGTGGTCGAACCAATGAGCAGTTCTTC. Its translation reads: CASSGKGGRTNEQFF.